A selection of T cell receptor beta chains follows, all from one sample in a study of cytomegalovirus exposure and HLA in healthy donors. Assay used: immunoSEQ multiplex PCR; TCRdb lists only in-frame clones, some missing. The specimen's table records 90,000 to 120,000 clones. The source material was PBMCs. These receptors were taken from a man aged 50 to 59 in good health and CMV-seronegative. Each CDR3 is given with its conserved first and last residue. D genes are given only for firm matches.

D gene,V gene,J gene,CDR3 DNA,CDR3 protein
.,TRBV4-3,TRBJ2-4,TGCGCCAGCAGCCAAGAAGAACAGGGACCAAACATTCAGTACTTC,CASSQEEQGPNIQYF
.,TRBV9,TRBJ2-7,TGTGCCAGCAGCGTAGGTGGGGCTGGGTACGAGCAGTACTTC,CASSVGGAGYEQYF
.,TRBV7-9,TRBJ1-3,TGTGCCAGCAGCTTAGTATTGAGGGCGGACGGAAACACCATATATTTT,CASSLVLRADGNTIYF
.,TRBV4-3,TRBJ1-2,TGCGCCAGCAGCCAGGCAGACAAGTCTAACTATGGCTACACCTTC,CASSQADKSNYGYTF
TRBD1,TRBV5-1,TRBJ2-3,TGCGCCAGCAGCGCGACAGGGGTGGCAGATACGCAGTATTTT,CASSATGVADTQYF
TRBD2,TRBV7-2,TRBJ2-7,TGTGCCAGCAGCTTCGGCGGGGGGTTAAGCGAGCAGTACTTC,CASSFGGGLSEQYF
.,TRBV10-3,TRBJ1-2,TGTGCCATCCGATCCGCGGGGGTGGGCTACACCTTC,CAIRSAGVGYTF
TRBD1,TRBV12-5,TRBJ1-6,TGTGCTAGTGCCCTGGGACAGGGCTATTCACCCCTCCACTTT,CASALGQGYSPLHF
TRBD1,TRBV7-2,TRBJ1-5,TGTGCCAGCAGCCGGGACAGGCCTTATAGCAATCAGCCCCAGCATTTT,CASSRDRPYSNQPQHF
TRBD1,TRBV5-1,TRBJ1-1,TGCGCCAGCAGCCAAGGACAGGGGAGGATGAACACTGAAGCTTTCTTT,CASSQGQGRMNTEAFF
TRBD2,TRBV4-3,TRBJ2-3,TGCGCCAGCAGCCAGGTGGGACTAGCGGGGAGCACAGATACGCAGTATTTT,CASSQVGLAGSTDTQYF
TRBD2,TRBV15,TRBJ2-1,TGTGCCACCAGCAGGGCGGGGGGGGACAATGAGCAGTTCTTC,CATSRAGGDNEQFF
.,TRBV6-5,TRBJ1-2,TGTGCCAGCAGTTACTCGGGGGCTCGAGGCTATGGCTACACCTTC,CASSYSGARGYGYTF
TRBD2,TRBV4-3,TRBJ2-7,TGCGCCAGCAGCCAAAACTTCGCTAGCGGGATAGAGCAGTACTTC,CASSQNFASGIEQYF
.,TRBV10-3,TRBJ1-1,TGTGCCATCAGGGGGGGGATCGCGGGGTCTAGTCCTGAAGCTTTCTTT,CAIRGGIAGSSPEAFF
.,TRBV13,TRBJ1-4,TGTGCCAGCACCCAGGGTGACGAAAAACTGTTTTTT,CASTQGDEKLFF
TRBD1,TRBV6-6,TRBJ2-7,TGTGCCAGCAGTTGGGGACAGGGGAACGAGCAGTACTTC,CASSWGQGNEQYF
.,TRBV5-6,TRBJ1-2,TGTGCCAGCAGCCCAGACGCGGGGGGCGCAGGCTATGGCTACACCTTC,CASSPDAGGAGYGYTF
.,TRBV9,TRBJ2-5,TGTGCCAGCAGCGTGGGGGGCCAAGAGACCCAGTACTTC,CASSVGGQETQYF
TRBD1,TRBV7-2,TRBJ1-2,TGTGCCAGCAAGGACAGGGTATCCTATGGCTACACCTTC,CASKDRVSYGYTF
.,TRBV2,TRBJ1-5,TGTGCCAGCAGTGACAGACAGGATAGCAATCAGCCCCAGCATTTT,CASSDRQDSNQPQHF
TRBD1,TRBV5-6,TRBJ1-1,TGTGCCAGCAGCAAGACAGGGGCAGCTTTCTTT,CASSKTGAAFF
.,TRBV15,TRBJ1-2,TGTGCCACCAGCAGAGGTCTCAGGGACTATGGCTACACCTTC,CATSRGLRDYGYTF
.,TRBV7-9,TRBJ1-1,TGTGCCAGCCAACTTTCCTATGGGGAGTGGGGAGAGAACACTGAAGCTTTCTTT,CASQLSYGEWGENTEAFF
.,TRBV5-1,TRBJ2-3,TGCGCCAGCAGCTTGGGACAATCCACAGATACGCAGTATTTT,CASSLGQSTDTQYF
.,TRBV7-2,TRBJ1-2,TGTGCCAGCAGCTTATGGGGGGGCGATGGCTACACCTTC,CASSLWGGDGYTF
.,TRBV20-1,TRBJ1-5,TGCAGTGCTAGAGATAGGGAGGTCATGCATTTT,CSARDREVMHF
.,TRBV5-1,TRBJ1-3,TGCGCCAGCAGCTTGGTCGGGAGCACCTCTGGAAACACCATATATTTT,CASSLVGSTSGNTIYF
.,TRBV6-5,TRBJ1-4,TGTGCCAGCGGGAGTGTGGCAACTAATGAAAAACTGTTTTTT,CASGSVATNEKLFF
.,TRBV7-2,TRBJ1-1,TGTGCCAGCAGCACACCGAACACTGAAGCTTTCTTT,CASSTPNTEAFF
TRBD1,TRBV11-3,TRBJ2-1,TGTGCCAGCAGCTTAGATTTATGGGACAGGAGCAATGAGCAGTTCTTC,CASSLDLWDRSNEQFF
.,TRBV18,TRBJ1-5,TGTGCCAGCTCACCTGACACTAGACGGCAGCCCCAGCATTTT,CASSPDTRRQPQHF
.,TRBV28,TRBJ1-4,TGTGCCAGCAGTTTACTTTTGGGGGGAACTAATGAAAAACTGTTTTTT,CASSLLLGGTNEKLFF
TRBD2,TRBV11-3,TRBJ2-1,TGTGCCAGCACCCGGGGTAGCGGGGTGATTGAGCAGTTCTTC,CASTRGSGVIEQFF
.,TRBV19,TRBJ2-2,TGTGCCAGTAGTCCCCAGAACACCGGGGAGCTGTTTTTT,CASSPQNTGELFF